The table lists the clone carrying this T cell receptor (beta chain) with a count of one. How the authors handled the data: Amplification of reference gene primers was used by the study to estimate nucleated cell counts. The assay was immunoSEQ multiplex PCR, and TCRdb's table has in-frame clones only and misses some. Clonal size and the V and J genes are those of that table, whereas D and trimming came from the DNA. The sample lists about 190,000 clones, 88% occurring once. The data belong to a study of blood T cell repertoires in COVID-19. Across the whole study: Acute and convalescent COVID-19 specimens originated in the United States, Italy and Spain. T cells, B-cell-depleted T cells, or PBMCs supplied cDNA or gDNA.

CDR1 MDHEN and CDR2 SYDVKM come from the germline V gene. The CDR3 runs 14 residues. V shed 2 bases and J shed 5 bases, with 12 bases lying between them. This TCR was recovered from a human donor in a cohort sampled during active COVID-19. This chain connects TRBV28 to TRBJ1-2, with D hard to call. The sequenced material came from peripheral blood. The CDR3 loop is CASSLTAQAYGYTF. CDR3 coding DNA: TGTGCCAGCAGTTTAACGGCCCAGGCTTATGGCTACACCTTC.